These T cell receptor beta chains were read from a single sample in a study of T cells in Graves' hyperthyroidism and ophthalmopathy. MiXCR, run by TCRdb on the multiplex PCR reads, gives a single entry per CDR3 protein. The repertoire holds hundreds of thousands of distinct CDR3 sequences, with less than 45% as singletons. Material: peripheral blood or thyroid tissue (not recorded which). Receptor source: an adult man with Graves' disease, either hyperthyroidism or ophthalmopathy (not recorded which). The CDR3 runs from the conserved cysteine through the conserved F or W. A D gene is named only where the DNA matches it firmly. Clone size appears in some rows only: once, few, many, or a class for an expanded clone.

cdr3_nt cdr3_aa j_call v_call d_call clone_size
TGTGCCAGCAGTCTCCACTCCTATAATTCACCCCTCCACTTT CASSLHSYNSPLHF TRBJ1-6 TRBV25-1 . .
TGCGCCAGCAGCCCCCGGGGGACCACCTACGAGCAGTACTTC CASSPRGTTYEQYF TRBJ2-7 TRBV7-9 . .
TGTGCCACCAGTGACCCAGGGTTTTCGATGGGCTACACCTTC CATSDPGFSMGYTF TRBJ1-2 TRBV24-1 . many
TGTGCCAGCAGTGGAGGGCAGGGGGAACAGCCCCAGCATTTT CASSGGQGEQPQHF TRBJ1-5 TRBV2 TRBD1 once
TGTGCCAGCAGAAGTCCCGACAGGGGGGCAATAGCTTTCTTT CASRSPDRGAIAFF TRBJ1-1 TRBV7-8 TRBD1 .
TGTGCCAGCAGTGAGCCCAGACAGGGTCAGGGGGTGAATGAAAAACTGTTTTTT CASSEPRQGQGVNEKLFF TRBJ1-4 TRBV2 TRBD1 .
TGCGCCAGCAGCCGACTAGCTCAGAACACCGGGGAGCTGTTTTTT CASSRLAQNTGELFF TRBJ2-2 TRBV5-1 TRBD2 .
TGTGCCAGCAGTTTGTACCGCGGGGCAGGGTTTTACTTC CASSLYRGAGFYF TRBJ2-5 TRBV12-3/TRBV12-4 . few
TGTGCCAGCAGCGTAGCGGGTGACGGTTCCTACGAGCAGTACTTC CASSVAGDGSYEQYF TRBJ2-7 TRBV9 . .
TGTGCCAGCAGCTTAGGTGCCGGAGGCTACGAGCAGTACTTC CASSLGAGGYEQYF TRBJ2-7 TRBV7-2 . many
TGTGCCAGCGAAGAGATCGACAGGGGAAATGACGAGCAGTACTTC CASEEIDRGNDEQYF TRBJ2-7 TRBV6-5 TRBD1 .
TGTGCTAGAGCGGGGGGCCAAGAGACCCAGTACTTC CARAGGQETQYF TRBJ2-5 TRBV25-1 TRBD2 .
TGTGCCAGCAGCTTGGTACAGCCGGTTAGCTATGGCTACACCTTC CASSLVQPVSYGYTF TRBJ1-2 TRBV7-9 . .
TGTGCCATCAGTGAGTCGAGGGGCGCGGACTATGGCTACACCTTC CAISESRGADYGYTF TRBJ1-2 TRBV10-3 . many
TGTGCCAGCAGTGGAACAGAGATGGTTAGAGAGCAGTACTTC CASSGTEMVREQYF TRBJ2-7 TRBV2 . few
TGTGCCAGCAGCTTGAGGACTAGCGGGGGCCCCTTGATAGGGGAGACCCAGTACTTC CASSLRTSGGPLIGETQYF TRBJ2-5 TRBV7-9 TRBD2 .
TGTGCCAGCAGCTTGGAACTAGCGGGGGGGCTGGAGACCCAGTACTTC CASSLELAGGLETQYF TRBJ2-5 TRBV5-4 TRBD2 .
TGTGCCAGCAGCCGCCGCGGACAGGGGTTCCCGCCCCAGCATTTT CASSRRGQGFPPQHF TRBJ1-5 TRBV7-9 TRBD1 .
TGTGCCATCAGTGTTTTTGCGGGACAGGGCAGTGAAAAACTGTTTTTT CAISVFAGQGSEKLFF TRBJ1-4 TRBV10-3 TRBD1 few
TGTGCCAGCAGTCGAGGGGTGTTGAGAGAGACCCAGTACTTC CASSRGVLRETQYF TRBJ2-5 TRBV10-3 . .
TGCGCCAGCAGCGTAGCTACTTTTGCGGACATCACTGAAGCTTTCTTT CASSVATFADITEAFF TRBJ1-1 TRBV9 . .
TGTGCCAGCAGTGAACAGGGAAGGAACACTGAAGCTTTCTTT CASSEQGRNTEAFF TRBJ1-1 TRBV2 . many
TGCAGCGTCGGGGGGACTAGCGGGGGGGCCTGGGAGACCCAGTACTTC CSVGGTSGGAWETQYF TRBJ2-5 TRBV29-1 TRBD2 .
TGTGCCAGCAGCCGGAGGACTAGCGGGGAGCTGTTTTTT CASSRRTSGELFF TRBJ2-2 TRBV7-2 TRBD2 .
TGCAGTGCTCACAGGGGGGAAGAGACCCAGTACTTC CSAHRGEETQYF TRBJ2-5 TRBV20-1 TRBD1 .
TGTGCCACCCTGGGACTGTTAGAGCAGTACTTC CATLGLLEQYF TRBJ2-7 TRBV10-3 . .
TGTGCCAGCAGCTCCACCGGGACTAGCGTCACCGGGGAGCTGTTTTTT CASSSTGTSVTGELFF TRBJ2-2 TRBV7-9 TRBD2 .
TGTGCCAGCAGCTTAGCGACCCCGAAGACCCAGTACTTC CASSLATPKTQYF TRBJ2-5 TRBV7-6 . many
TGTGCCAGTAGTATCGGTCAGCCCCAGCATTTT CASSIGQPQHF TRBJ1-5 TRBV19 . .
TGCAGCGACGGGACAGCTTCCTACGAGCAGTACTTC CSDGTASYEQYF TRBJ2-7 TRBV29-1 TRBD1 .
TGCGCCAGCAGCTCCGGACAGGCGCCAGCTTTCTTT CASSSGQAPAFF TRBJ1-1 TRBV5-1 TRBD1 few
TGTGCCAGTACCAGACAGGGCGGTCAGCCCCAGCATTTT CASTRQGGQPQHF TRBJ1-5 TRBV19 TRBD1 few
TGCAGTGCCACCCCCAGGACTAGCGGGTCCTTACAGGAGACCCAGTACTTC CSATPRTSGSLQETQYF TRBJ2-5 TRBV20-1 TRBD2 few
TGTGCCAGCAGTTTAACGGGACAGAAAAATTCACCCCTCCACTTT CASSLTGQKNSPLHF TRBJ1-6 TRBV6-5 TRBD1 .
TGTGCCACTTGTCGACAGGCCTATAGCAATCAGCCCCAGCATTTT CATCRQAYSNQPQHF TRBJ1-5 TRBV19 . .
TGCGCCAGCAGCTTGGAGGGGACCGCCTACGAGCAGTACTTC CASSLEGTAYEQYF TRBJ2-7 TRBV5-1 . few
TGCAGTGCTAGAACCGGACAGAAACGGGATGGCTACACCTTC CSARTGQKRDGYTF TRBJ1-2 TRBV20-1 . many
TGTGCCAGCAGCGGGACAGGGGGCAGCGGCTACACCTTC CASSGTGGSGYTF TRBJ1-2 TRBV2 TRBD1 few
TGCAGCTTATGGGACAGCGCGTACGAGCAGTACTTC CSLWDSAYEQYF TRBJ2-7 TRBV29-1 TRBD1 .
TGCAGTGCCACAGCGGGAACCTTCTACGAGCAGTACTTC CSATAGTFYEQYF TRBJ2-7 TRBV20-1 TRBD2 many
TGCAGTGTTCTTTTAGCCGGTAGATTCTACGAGCAGTACTTC CSVLLAGRFYEQYF TRBJ2-7 TRBV20-1 . .
TGCGCCAGCAGTGATCTGGAGAGGCCCCAGCATTTT CASSDLERPQHF TRBJ1-5 TRBV10-2 . .
TGTGCCAGCAGACCCCCGAGACTAGCGGGGTCCTACGAGCAGTACTTC CASRPPRLAGSYEQYF TRBJ2-7 TRBV2 TRBD2 .
TGTGCCAGCAGCGGGACAGGGAGGAACTATGGCTACACCTTC CASSGTGRNYGYTF TRBJ1-2 TRBV9 TRBD1 many
TGTGCCAGCACCCTACAGGTCATGAACACTGAAGCTTTCTTT CASTLQVMNTEAFF TRBJ1-1 TRBV12-3/TRBV12-4 . few
TGTGCCATGGGGGTCTCCTATAATTCACCCCTCCACTTT CAMGVSYNSPLHF TRBJ1-6 TRBV7-8 . .
TGCGCCAGCAGCTCGACAGGGTACTACGAGCAGTACTTC CASSSTGYYEQYF TRBJ2-7 TRBV7-9 TRBD1 .
TGTGCCAGTAGTATGGCCGGGACAGGGACCTACGAGCAGTACTTC CASSMAGTGTYEQYF TRBJ2-7 TRBV19 TRBD1 .
TGTGCCAGCAGCCTCACCCCGACAGGGTTGCGCGAGCAGTACTTC CASSLTPTGLREQYF TRBJ2-7 TRBV7-2 TRBD1 few
TGCAGCGTCGTCGGGGGGTCAGCTTTCTTT CSVVGGSAFF TRBJ1-1 TRBV29-1 . many
TGTGCCGGCAGCGCTTCCTACGAGCAGTACTTC CAGSASYEQYF TRBJ2-7 TRBV7-6 . .
TGCAGTGCTCACGCCCGGACACAGGAAACGCGCGAGCAGTACTTC CSAHARTQETREQYF TRBJ2-7 TRBV20-1 . .
TGTGCCAGCAGCATACCCGGGACTAGCGTCTACGAGCAGTACTTC CASSIPGTSVYEQYF TRBJ2-7 TRBV5-6 TRBD2 .
TGTGCCAGCAGCTTAACGACTGGGGGCGAGCAGTACTTC CASSLTTGGEQYF TRBJ2-7 TRBV7-9 . few
TGTGCCAGCAGTGTGGGGGCTGGGGACACTGAAGCTTTCTTT CASSVGAGDTEAFF TRBJ1-1 TRBV6-6 . .
TGTGCCGGCAGGCCGAGGGAGGCCGACGAGCAGTACTTC CAGRPREADEQYF TRBJ2-7 TRBV30 . .
TGTGCCAGCACCCCGGCAGGGGGACTCAATCAGCCCCAGCATTTT CASTPAGGLNQPQHF TRBJ1-5 TRBV6-5 TRBD1 few
TGCAGTGCTAGACAGGCAGGGTTAGATACGCAGTATTTT CSARQAGLDTQYF TRBJ2-3 TRBV20-1 . .
TGTGCCACCAGTGACACTAGCGGGAGGAACACCGGGGCCAACGTCCTGACTTTC CATSDTSGRNTGANVLTF TRBJ2-6 TRBV24-1 TRBD2 .
TGTGCCAGCAGGGGAGCGGGAGCTAATGAAAAACTGTTTTTT CASRGAGANEKLFF TRBJ1-4 TRBV10-3 . .